A selection of T cell receptor beta chains follows, all from one sample in a study of T cell changes during pregnancy in multiple sclerosis. The table came from immunoSEQ multiplex PCR; TCRdb's copy has only in-frame clones and leaves some out. Of 29,000 or so clones in the sample, about 89% were seen once. This specimen consisted of CD8+ T cells from peripheral blood mononuclear cells, obtained in the second trimester of pregnancy. The source of these receptors is a female donor with multiple sclerosis, enrolled in a pregnancy study. CDR3s include the opening cysteine and the closing phenylalanine or tryptophan. A D gene is named only where the DNA matches it firmly. Part of the rows lack a size; the others show once, few, many or a class for expanded clones.

J	D	V	size	CDR3	DNA
TRBJ2-7	.	TRBV5-8	.	CASSFRDSLYEQYF	TGTGCCAGCAGCTTCCGGGACTCGCTCTACGAGCAGTACTTC
TRBJ2-3	.	TRBV6-6	once	CASRKQSSTDTQYF	TGTGCCAGCAGGAAACAGTCTAGCACAGATACGCAGTATTTT
TRBJ1-5	TRBD1	TRBV19	.	CARTPTTFPGTGDNQPQHF	TGTGCCAGGACACCGACAACATTTCCCGGGACAGGGGACAATCAGCCCCAGCATTTT
TRBJ2-4	TRBD2	TRBV7-6	.	CASSLVRGGGPKNIQYF	TGTGCCAGCAGCTTAGTCCGTGGGGGAGGGCCGAAAAACATTCAGTACTTC
TRBJ2-1	TRBD1	TRBV4-1	.	CASSQDQGTGVYNEQFF	TGCGCCAGCAGCCAGGACCAGGGGACAGGGGTCTACAATGAGCAGTTCTTC
TRBJ2-5	.	TRBV7-9	.	CASSGWDSEETQYF	TGTGCCAGCAGCGGATGGGACTCAGAGGAGACCCAGTACTTC
TRBJ1-1	TRBD1	TRBV30	.	CAWSLGQGNTEAFF	TGTGCCTGGAGTCTTGGACAGGGGAACACTGAAGCTTTCTTT
TRBJ2-5	TRBD2	TRBV9	.	CASSRGTSGGKETQYF	TGTGCCAGCAGCAGAGGGACTAGCGGGGGAAAAGAGACCCAGTACTTC
TRBJ1-1	.	TRBV12-5	.	CAIRQVSMNTEAFF	TGTGCTATCCGACAGGTTTCTATGAACACTGAAGCTTTCTTT
TRBJ2-1	.	TRBV27	.	CASSLYFWRNEQFF	TGTGCCAGCAGTTTATATTTTTGGAGGAATGAGCAGTTCTTC
TRBJ2-1	TRBD1	TRBV28	few	CASRVQGFEQFF	TGTGCCAGCAGGGTACAGGGGTTTGAGCAGTTCTTC
TRBJ2-2	TRBD2	TRBV15	.	CATSLDAASGRIGELFF	TGTGCCACCAGCTTGGACGCCGCTAGCGGGAGAATCGGGGAGCTGTTTTTT
TRBJ1-6	.	TRBV5-4	.	CASSAATDSPLHF	TGTGCCAGCAGCGCCGCGACAGATTCACCCCTCCACTTT
TRBJ1-1	.	TRBV21-1	.	CASSAQGENTEAFF	TGTGCCAGCAGCGCTCAGGGGGAGAACACTGAAGCTTTCTTT
TRBJ2-1	TRBD2	TRBV5-4	once	CASSFSGGRGEQFF	TGTGCCAGCAGCTTTTCGGGAGGGAGGGGTGAGCAGTTCTTC
TRBJ2-1	TRBD2	TRBV2	.	CASSDVGLAGEQFF	TGTGCCAGCAGTGACGTGGGACTAGCCGGTGAGCAGTTCTTC
TRBJ2-1	TRBD2	TRBV19	.	CASQPREGLWQFF	TGTGCCAGTCAGCCGCGGGAGGGGTTGTGGCAGTTCTTC
TRBJ2-3	TRBD2	TRBV4-3	few	CASSQDGGGADTQYF	TGCGCCAGCAGCCAAGATGGCGGGGGGGCCGATACGCAGTATTTT
TRBJ1-5	.	TRBV18	.	CASSPIGGDYQPQHF	TGTGCCAGCTCACCAATAGGGGGAGACTACCAGCCCCAGCATTTT
TRBJ1-2	TRBD1	TRBV5-4	.	CASSAGQVEGYTF	TGTGCCAGCAGCGCGGGACAGGTTGAGGGCTACACCTTC
TRBJ2-1	TRBD2	TRBV10-3	.	CAISENGGFEQFF	TGTGCCATCAGTGAGAACGGGGGGTTTGAGCAGTTCTTC
TRBJ1-2	.	TRBV6-5	.	CASSPGVLFYGYTF	TGTGCCAGCAGTCCAGGTGTTTTGTTCTATGGCTACACCTTC
TRBJ2-6	TRBD1	TRBV5-4	.	CASSLDDRAVPGANVLTF	TGTGCCAGCAGCTTGGATGACAGGGCTGTACCTGGGGCCAACGTCCTGACTTTC